A single sample gave rise to the 21 T cell receptor beta chains below, sequenced in a study of OX40 agonist ivuxolimab in advanced cancers. Only in-frame clones appear in the TCRdb table, and some are missing; sequencing was by immunoSEQ multiplex PCR. The sample shows 62,000 or so clones, 86% of them seen only once. This sample comprised CD4+ or CD8+ T cells sorted from blood, obtained in a trial of the OX40 agonist ivuxolimab. These receptors came from an adult with an advanced solid tumor such as melanoma, head and neck, liver or kidney cancer.

The V call is TRBV4-2, the J call TRBJ1-1, with no clear D. The V end lost 5 bases, the J end lost 2 bases, and 15 bases lay between the germline ends. The length of the CDR3 is 15 residues. Germline assignment: CDR1 LGHNA and CDR2 YNFKEQ. The CDR3 DNA is TGTGCCAGCAGCAGGAGAGGGTCAATCAACACTGAAGCTTTCTTT. Protein sequence: CASSRRGSINTEAFF.

The gene calls are TRBV6-1 and TRBJ1-1; no clear D. Germline CDR1 MNHNS, CDR2 SASEGT. The CDR3 spans 13 residues. Deletions cut 7 bases from V and 0 bases from J, with 9 bases between. CDR3 protein: CASTLSLNTEAFF. The CDR3 nucleotides read TGTGCCAGCACCCTCAGTTTGAACACTGAAGCTTTCTTT.

The CDR3 DNA follows: TGTGCCAGCAGCTTAGGTCCATTCACAGATACGCAGTATTTT. Amino acid sequence: CASSLGPFTDTQYF. The chain has TRBV7-2 and TRBJ2-3, with unresolved D. V was cut by 1 base and J by 2 bases, with 7 bases left in between. Germline CDR1 is SGHTA and CDR2 is FQGNSA. This CDR3 is built from 14 residues. Complete variable domain (other parts from reference TRBV7-2 and TRBJ2-3): GAGVSQSPSNKVTEKGKDVELRCDPISGHTALYWYRQSLGQGLEFLIYFQGNSAPDKSGLPSDRFSAERTGGSVSTLTIQRTQQEDSAVYLCASSLGPFTDTQYFGPGTRLTVL.

J is TRBJ2-3 and V is TRBV19; D possibly matches TRBD1 or TRBD2 (5 bases each). V was clipped by 6 bases and J by 4 bases, with 8 bases between them. Germline loops: CDR1 LNHDA, CDR2 SQIVND (reference sequence). The CDR3 consists of 12 residues. The CDR3 spells CASRGTPDTQYF. Written as DNA, the CDR3 is TGTGCCAGTAGGGGGACCCCAGATACGCAGTATTTT. Full variable domain (outside the CDR3, taken from reference TRBV19 and TRBJ2-3): DGGITQSPKYLFRKEGQNVTLSCEQNLNHDAMYWYRQDPGQGLRLIYYSQIVNDFQKGDIAEGYSVSREKKESFPLTVTSAQKNPTAFYLCASRGTPDTQYFGPGTRLTVL.

The chain recombines TRBV5-4 with TRBJ1-6; TRBD1 agrees at 7 bases. The J segment lost 6 bases and the V segment lost 2 bases, leaving 2 bases of the junction unmatched. The length of the CDR3 is 14 residues. The V gene's germline CDR1 is SGHNT and CDR2 YYREEE (reference sequence). CDR3: CASSFEGANSPLHF. The CDR3 nucleotides are TGTGCCAGCAGCTTCGAGGGGGCTAATTCACCCCTCCACTTT.

The rearrangement links TRBV10-3 to TRBJ1-4, with 9 bases identical to TRBD1. The trim removed 4 bases at V and 8 bases at J, leaving 5 bases unmatched. CDR1 is ENHRY and CDR2 is SYGVKD in the germline V gene. The CDR3 sequence is 14 residues long. This chain's CDR3 is CAISVDRGREKLFF. CDR3 bases: TGTGCCATCAGTGTGGACAGGGGTAGAGAAAAACTGTTTTTT.

The chain joins TRBV6-6 to TRBJ2-2; the match to TRBD1 covers 10 bases. The CDR3 runs to 15 residues. The germline V gene encodes CDR1 MNHNY and CDR2 SVGAGI (reference sequence). With V trimmed by 6 bases and J by 5 bases, 6 bases remained unmatched. The DNA for the CDR3 is TGTGCCAGCAGACCCCGACAGGGGGCGACCGGGGAGCTGTTTTTT. This sequence encodes CASRPRQGATGELFF.

The V call is TRBV28, the J call TRBJ2-5, with 12 nucleotides matching TRBD1. Unmatched junction bases numbered 8, after V lost 7 bases and J lost 5 bases. There are 15 residues in the CDR3. Per germline, CDR1 MDHEN and CDR2 SYDVKM. Here the CDR3 DNA reads TGTGCCAGCATCACCGGGACAGGGGGCTGGGAGACCCAGTACTTC. It is translated as CASITGTGGWETQYF. Variable domain in full (rest from reference TRBV28 and TRBJ2-5): DVKVTQSSRYLVKRTGEKVFLECVQDMDHENMFWYRQDPGLGLRLIYFSYDVKMKEKGDIPEGYSVSREKKERFSLILESASTNQTSMYLCASITGTGGWETQYFGPGTRLLVL.

The chain couples TRBV10-3 to TRBJ2-2, with 8 bases aligning to TRBD2. The junction had 1 base not matched to a gene; V was cut back by 1 base and J by 0 bases. CDR3 length equals 16 residues. CDR1 is ENHRY, CDR2 SYGVKD, per germline. The CDR3 DNA follows: TGTGCCATCAGTGAGTTGGGACTAGCGAACACCGGGGAGCTGTTTTTT. It yields the protein CAISELGLANTGELFF.

This clone was counted a single time. J is TRBJ1-2 and V is TRBV27; D possibly corresponds to TRBD1 (6 bases). V dropped 2 bases and J dropped 7 bases, with 20 bases sitting between them. The CDR3 runs 16 residues. Looked up from germline, CDR1 is MNHEY and CDR2 is SMNVEV (reference sequence). DNA for the CDR3: TGTGCCAGCAGTTTACGCTGGACAGATGGTCTATCTGGCTACACCTTC. It encodes CASSLRWTDGLSGYTF.

The chain has TRBV29-1 and TRBJ2-7; D might be TRBD1 or TRBD2, each matching 5 bases. Between the trimmed V and J ends, which lost 2 bases and 1 base, there was a span of 12 bases. CDR1 is SQVTM, CDR2 ANQGSEA, per germline. The CDR3 extends over 14 amino acids. In nucleotides, the CDR3 is TGCAGCGTTGAACCGGGGCCTCGTTCCTACGAGCAGTACTTC. Protein: CSVEPGPRSYEQYF.

This chain links TRBV6-5 with TRBJ1-4, with D hard to call. Germline-derived CDR1 and CDR2 are MNHEY and SVGAGI. Trimming took 0 bases from V and 0 from J, leaving 5 bases between them. The CDR3 runs to 15 residues. CDR3 DNA: TGTGCCAGCAGTTACTCCCTGTCAACTAATGAAAAACTGTTTTTT. This gives the protein CASSYSLSTNEKLFF.

The chain combines TRBV5-1 with TRBJ1-2, with D maybe TRBD1 (6 bases). Trimming stripped 3 bases from V and 8 bases from J, with 14 bases between. The germline gives CDR1 SGHRS, CDR2 YFSETQ. CDR3 length: 13 amino acids. The DNA for the CDR3 is TGCGCCAGCAGCTCAACAGGACAGTGGGGCTACACCTTC. Translation: CASSSTGQWGYTF.

V and J are TRBV6-1 and TRBJ2-2, with D perhaps matching TRBD2 (5 bases). Germline CDR1 is MNHNS and CDR2 is SASEGT. Trimming took 6 bases from V and 1 from J, leaving 9 bases between them. The CDR3 contains 14 residues. CDR3: CASRDLLNTGELFF. The CDR3 DNA reads as TGTGCCAGCAGGGACTTACTGAACACCGGGGAGCTGTTTTTT.

The gene calls are TRBV9 and TRBJ2-6; TRBD1 is a possible D gene (5 bases). The germline CDR1 and CDR2 sequences are SGDLS and YYNGEE. The V gene lost 4 bases and the J gene lost 1 base, with 12 bases spanning the gap. The CDR3 is 16 residues long. Here the CDR3 reads CASSPNSGSGANVLTF. The CDR3 region has the DNA TGTGCCAGCAGCCCTAACTCAGGGTCTGGGGCCAACGTCCTGACTTTC.

The V and J genes are TRBV5-6 and TRBJ2-1; D is ambiguous. Trimming took off 0 bases at V and 5 bases at J, with 12 bases between the two ends. Germline V CDR1 and CDR2: SGHDT, YYEEEE. The CDR3 consists of 15 residues. DNA for the CDR3: TGTGCCAGCAGCTTGGGTTTGATCCCCCACAATGAGCAGTTCTTC. Translating gives CASSLGLIPHNEQFF.

The rearrangement links TRBV6-5 to TRBJ2-7; D is perhaps TRBD1 (5 bases). In germline, CDR1 is MNHEY, CDR2 SVGAGI. The V end was cut by 6 bases, the J end by 5 bases, with 11 bases between. The CDR3 length is 12 residues. Here the CDR3 DNA reads TGTGCCAGCAGCCCTGACAGAGACGAGCAGTACTTC. Its translation is CASSPDRDEQYF.

This sequence joins TRBV7-2 and TRBJ2-7; a possible D gene is TRBD1 (6 bases). Deletions cut 2 bases from V and 3 bases from J, with 11 bases between. This CDR3 has 14 amino acids. Germline-derived CDR1 and CDR2 are SGHTA and FQGNSA. The CDR3 region has the DNA TGTGCCAGCAGCTTATTGACAGGAAACTACGAGCAGTACTTC. It encodes CASSLLTGNYEQYF.

This clone was observed a handful of times. The chain has TRBV7-2 and TRBJ2-5; D gene unclear. The germline V gene encodes CDR1 SGHTA and CDR2 FQGNSA. This CDR3 has 14 amino acids. Trimming left V 2 bases short and J 1 base short, with 8 bases between. The CDR3 here is CASSLSRAQETQYF. CDR3 nucleotides: TGTGCCAGCAGCTTAAGTCGGGCCCAAGAGACCCAGTACTTC.

The table lists this clone with a count of one. CDR3 DNA sequence: TGTGCCAGCTCACCACCGGCACAGAGGGATGGCTACACCTTC. This encodes CASSPPAQRDGYTF. J is TRBJ1-2 and V is TRBV18; unclear D gene. The ends were cut back, 0 bases at V and 6 bases at J, with 11 bases in the middle. Germline CDR1 KGHSH, CDR2 LQKENI. This CDR3 comprises 14 residues.

V gene TRBV27 combines with J gene TRBJ2-3, with 8 bases matching TRBD2. V shed 3 bases, J shed 5 bases, and the junction held 16 bases outside the gene matches. The CDR3 totals 18 residues. Per germline, CDR1 MNHEY and CDR2 SMNVEV (reference sequence). The CDR3 reads CASSLSSVAGTREDTQYF. Here the CDR3 DNA reads TGTGCCAGCAGTTTGTCGTCCGTAGCGGGGACACGAGAAGATACGCAGTATTTT.